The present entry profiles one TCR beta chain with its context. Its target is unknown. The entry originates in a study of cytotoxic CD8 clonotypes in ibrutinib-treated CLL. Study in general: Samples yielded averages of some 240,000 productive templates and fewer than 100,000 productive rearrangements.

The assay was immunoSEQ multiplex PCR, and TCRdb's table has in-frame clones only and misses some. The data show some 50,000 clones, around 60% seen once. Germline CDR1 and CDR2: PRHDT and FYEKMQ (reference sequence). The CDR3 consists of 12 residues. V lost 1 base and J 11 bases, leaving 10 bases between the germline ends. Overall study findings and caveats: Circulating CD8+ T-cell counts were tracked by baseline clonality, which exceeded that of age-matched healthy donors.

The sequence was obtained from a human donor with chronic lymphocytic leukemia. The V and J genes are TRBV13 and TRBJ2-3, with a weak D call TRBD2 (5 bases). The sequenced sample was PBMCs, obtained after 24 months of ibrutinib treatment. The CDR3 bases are TGTGCCAGCAGCTTAGACCGGGATTTGCAGTATTTT. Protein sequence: CASSLDRDLQYF.